These 7 T cell receptor beta chains were sequenced from one sample in a study of PD-1 blockade in mismatch repair-deficient tumors. Using immunoSEQ multiplex PCR, the repertoire was profiled, and TCRdb retains in-frame clones only, with some absent. The profile shows 15,000 or so clones, approximately 87% of them singletons. This sample comprised PBMCs, obtained roughly 23 weeks after starting pembrolizumab. These receptors came from an adult with mismatch repair-deficient cancer.

The rearrangement joins TRBV7-9 to TRBJ2-7; a weak D match, TRBD2 (5 bases). CDR3 length: 13 amino acids. V was cut by 5 bases and J by 2 bases, with 10 bases left in between. The germline gives CDR1 SEHNR, CDR2 FQNEAQ (reference sequence). CDR3 loop: CASSVGRAYEQYF. The CDR3 nucleotides are TGTGCCAGCAGCGTAGGGAGAGCCTACGAGCAGTACTTC.

In its sample, this clone was seen once. J is TRBJ1-3 and V is TRBV19; TRBD1 is a possible D gene (6 bases). The length of the CDR3 is 15 residues. Trimming took off 3 bases at V and 5 bases at J, with 14 bases between the two ends. The germline V gene has CDR1 LNHDA and CDR2 SQIVND (reference sequence). DNA of the CDR3: TGTGCCAGTAGTATTGGCGAAGGGGGAAGAAACACCATATATTTT. This gives the protein CASSIGEGGRNTIYF.

The CDR3 bases are TGTGCCAGCAGCCGTCCTAGCGGGAGGGCCCTTCCAGATACGCAGTATTTT. It yields the protein CASSRPSGRALPDTQYF. The rearrangement links TRBV11-2 to TRBJ2-3; 12 bases are shared with TRBD2. The CDR3 consists of 17 residues. Germline V gives CDR1 SGHAT, CDR2 FQNNGV. V gave up 5 bases and J gave up 4 bases; unmatched junction bases: 10.

The rearrangement uses TRBV30 and TRBJ2-7; TRBD2 agrees at 9 bases. V dropped 4 bases and J dropped 2; count of bases not matched to a gene: 6. This CDR3 is built from 14 residues. CDR1 and CDR2 (germline): GTSNPN, SVGIG (reference sequence). Here the CDR3 reads CAWKRAGGTYEQYF. In nucleotides, the CDR3 is TGTGCCTGGAAACGAGCGGGAGGAACCTACGAGCAGTACTTC.

The chain employs TRBV18 and TRBJ2-5, with 9 bases lining up with TRBD1. With 1 base clipped from V and 2 bases from J, the junction kept 14 bases outside the gene matches. CDR1 and CDR2 (germline): KGHSH, LQKENI. The length of the CDR3 is 19 residues. CDR3 DNA sequence: TGTGCCAGCTCACCACACTATCCGGTCCCGGGACAGGGACAAGAGACCCAGTACTTC. This encodes CASSPHYPVPGQGQETQYF.

CDR3 in amino acids: CASSILAGGPNEQFF. CDR3 DNA: TGCGCCAGCAGCATACTAGCGGGAGGGCCAAATGAGCAGTTCTTC. This chain uses TRBV5-1 with TRBJ2-1; 13 bases are a match to TRBD2. J was trimmed by 7 bases and V by 4 bases; bases with no gene match: 5. Germline lookup yields CDR1 SGHRS and CDR2 YFSETQ. CDR3 length equals 15 residues.

The gene calls are TRBV28 and TRBJ1-6; no firm D call. The germline gives CDR1 MDHEN, CDR2 SYDVKM. Trimming left V 3 bases short and J 14 bases short, with 11 bases between. The CDR3 contains 12 residues. CDR3 region: CASSLRLGALHF. The CDR3 coding sequence is TGTGCCAGCAGTTTGCGCCTCGGGGCCCTCCACTTT.